What follows is one T cell receptor (beta chain) and its context. Its antigen is as yet unknown. Profiled with immunoSEQ multiplex PCR; TCRdb holds only in-frame clones, not every one. The data contain under 600,000 clones, about 96% of them singletons. This specimen comes from a study of shared clonotypes between healthy human individuals. Overall study results and limits: Generation probabilities of non-shared clonotypes were lower (relative to those shared by all four donors).

The CDR3 has 17 residues. Germline assignment: CDR1 KGHSH and CDR2 LQKENI. The V and J ends lost 1 base and 1 base respectively, with 13 bases between them. Sequencing used naive CD4+ T cells sorted from blood. The subset was: CD45RA+ positively selected. This rearrangement joins TRBV18 to TRBJ2-2, with D perhaps TRBD1 (5 bases). This clonotype was sampled from a woman aged 30 to 39 in good health. CDR3 sequence (DNA): TGTGCCAGCTCACCACTGGGGCCCTCCGGGAACACCGGGGAGCTGTTTTTT. Translating gives CASSPLGPSGNTGELFF.